A selection of T cell receptor beta chains follows, all from one sample in a study of tumor-infiltrating lymphocytes in primary liver carcinoma. TCRdb independently ran MiXCR on the multiplex PCR reads; one entry per CDR3 protein. The profile shows about 350,000 distinct CDR3 sequences, approximately 64% of them singletons. Sequencing was done on a sample of peripheral blood. These receptors originate from a man in his forties with primary liver carcinoma and hepatitis B virus infection. Both conserved end residues are part of each CDR3. A D gene is named only where the DNA matches it firmly. Only part of the rows carry a size: once, few, many, or a class if the clone is expanded.

>TRBJ2-1|TRBD1|TRBV6-2/TRBV6-3|NA
CASSSPAGQVIHNEQFF
TGTGCCAGCAGTTCCCCCGCGGGACAGGTCATACACAATGAGCAGTTCTTC
>TRBJ2-7|NA|TRBV5-5|many
CASSLDPGLEYF
TGTGCCAGCAGCTTGGATCCGGGACTCGAGTACTTC
>TRBJ2-7|NA|TRBV13|NA
CGSSLQLRNTEQYF
TGTGGCAGCAGCTTACAGCTCCGGAACACCGAGCAGTACTTC
>TRBJ1-1|NA|TRBV9|NA
CASSGNNTEAFF
TGTGCCAGCAGCGGCAATAACACTGAAGCTTTCTTT
>TRBJ2-1|NA|TRBV6-1|NA
CASSEAGLSSYNEQFF
TGTGCCAGCAGTGAAGCGGGGCTGAGCTCCTACAATGAGCAGTTCTTC
>TRBJ2-7|NA|TRBV11-2|NA
CASSLSAGFSYEQYF
TGTGCCAGCAGCTTATCGGCAGGGTTTTCCTACGAGCAGTACTTC
>TRBJ1-1|NA|TRBV5-1|once
CASSLDGRPNTEAIF
TGCGCCAGCAGCTTGGACGGCAGGCCGAACACTGAAGCTATCTTT
>TRBJ1-1|NA|TRBV11-2|many
CASSGQGTAFF
TGTGCCAGCAGCGGCCAAGGGACAGCTTTCTTT
>TRBJ1-2|NA|TRBV10-3|NA
CATSEVQFYGYTF
TGTGCCACCAGTGAGGTACAGTTCTATGGCTACACCTTC
>TRBJ2-1|NA|TRBV12-3/TRBV12-4|NA
CASSSLVYNDQFF
TGTGCCAGCAGTTCGTTGGTCTACAATGATCAGTTCTTC
>TRBJ2-3|TRBD2|TRBV6-1|few
CASSFPGLAGESFVPSDTQYF
TGTGCCAGCAGCTTTCCGGGACTAGCGGGAGAAAGCTTCGTTCCGTCAGATACGCAGTATTTT
>TRBJ2-7|TRBD1|TRBV5-6|NA
CAGGRDRGYEQYF
TGTGCCGGCGGCCGGGACAGGGGGTACGAGCAGTACTTC
>TRBJ2-7|TRBD1|TRBV30|NA
CAWDPGQESYYEQYF
TGTGCCTGGGACCCCGGACAGGAAAGTTACTACGAGCAGTACTTC
>TRBJ2-5|TRBD2|TRBV10-3|many
CAISAREGQAQYF
TGTGCCATCAGTGCCAGGGAGGGGCAGGCCCAGTACTTC
>TRBJ2-7|NA|TRBV2|NA
CASSDLGRAYEQYF
TGTGCCAGCAGTGACTTGGGACGAGCCTACGAGCAGTACTTC
>TRBJ2-7|TRBD2|TRBV5-1|once
CASSLIAGVGAERYF
TGCGCCAGCAGCTTAATAGCGGGAGTGGGAGCCGAGCGGTACTTC
>TRBJ2-1|TRBD1|TRBV11-1|many
CASSGDRVNNEQFF
TGTGCCAGCAGCGGGGACAGGGTTAACAATGAGCAGTTCTTC
>TRBJ1-1|NA|TRBV5-4|medium-sized
CASSLGGNTEAFF
TGTGCCAGCAGCTTAGGGGGGAACACTGAAGCTTTCTTT
>TRBJ2-7|NA|TRBV11-1|NA
CASSLMDGPYKQYF
TGTGCCAGCAGCTTAATGGACGGCCCCTACAAACAGTACTTC
>TRBJ2-7|NA|TRBV11-2|NA
CASSPREGPTYEQYF
TGTGCCAGCAGCCCGAGAGAGGGACCGACCTACGAGCAATACTTC
>TRBJ2-7|TRBD2|TRBV6-5|few
CASSYSGGGGLAGGNTYEQYF
TGTGCCAGCAGTTACTCGGGTGGGGGGGGACTAGCGGGAGGCAACACCTACGAGCAGTACTTC
>TRBJ2-1|NA|TRBV5-1|NA
CASSPTGPSYNEQFF
TGCGCCAGCAGCCCAACAGGGCCATCCTACAATGAGCAGTTCTTC
>TRBJ2-7|NA|TRBV6-5|NA
CASSRDMGYEQYF
TGTGCCAGCAGCCGGGACATGGGTTACGAACAGTACTTC
>TRBJ2-3|NA|TRBV24-1|once
CAASDDRDTQYF
TGTGCCGCCAGTGATGACAGGGATACGCAGTATTTT
>TRBJ2-7|TRBD2|TRBV6-5|few
CASRRLAEASSYEQYF
TGTGCCAGCAGGCGACTAGCGGAGGCGAGCTCCTACGAGCAGTACTTC
>TRBJ2-7|TRBD1|TRBV11-2|many
CASSSPGTGQYEQYF
TGTGCCAGCAGCTCCCCCGGGACAGGACAATACGAGCAGTACTTC
>TRBJ2-7|TRBD2|TRBV28|NA
CASTQGGRGGYEQYF
TGTGCCAGCACCCAGGGCGGGAGAGGAGGGTACGAGCAGTACTTC
>TRBJ2-5|NA|TRBV6-1|many
CASHPVRGFQETQYF
TGTGCCAGCCATCCGGTCCGGGGTTTCCAAGAGACCCAGTACTTC
>TRBJ2-7|NA|TRBV5-1|NA
CASNLLADSSYEQYF
TGCGCCAGCAACCTTCTAGCGGACAGCTCCTACGAGCAGTACTTC
>TRBJ2-3|TRBD2|TRBV14|NA
CASSQDWTSGRMGTDTQFF
TGTGCCAGCAGCCAAGACTGGACTAGCGGGAGAATGGGCACAGATACGCAGTTTTTT
>TRBJ1-1|NA|TRBV7-9|few
CASSILGGEAFF
TGTGCCAGCAGCATTTTGGGCGGTGAAGCTTTCTTT
>TRBJ2-3|NA|TRBV5-4|NA
CASSLRLGVTDTQYF
TGTGCCAGCAGCCTGAGATTGGGGGTCACAGATACGCAGTATTTT
>TRBJ2-6|TRBD1|TRBV5-5|NA
CASSPTGAVGANVLTF
TGTGCCAGCAGCCCGACAGGGGCAGTGGGGGCCAACGTCCTGACTTTC
>TRBJ2-1|NA|TRBV4-1|NA
CASSQGWTGRYNEQFF
TGCGCCAGCAGCCAAGGCTGGACTGGACGGTACAATGAGCAGTTCTTC
>TRBJ2-5|NA|TRBV28|few
CASSLEATKETQYF
TGTGCCAGCAGTTTGGAAGCGACCAAAGAGACCCAGTACTTC
>TRBJ2-3|TRBD2|TRBV10-3|NA
CAITVVGGASDTQYF
TGTGCCATCACAGTAGTGGGAGGGGCGTCAGATACGCAGTATTTT
>TRBJ2-7|TRBD1|TRBV6-2/TRBV6-3|NA
CAGSYSVLTGTGLTYERYF
TGTGCCGGCAGTTACTCCGTTCTCACCGGGACAGGCTTAACCTACGAGCGGTACTTC
>TRBJ1-5|TRBD1|TRBV7-8|NA
CASRPGQGADQPQHF
TGTGCCAGCAGACCGGGACAGGGGGCGGATCAGCCCCAGCATTTT
>TRBJ1-4|NA|TRBV9|few
CASSVGAATNEKLFF
TGTGCCAGCAGCGTAGGAGCTGCAACTAATGAAAAACTGTTTTTT
>TRBJ2-1|NA|TRBV6-1|many
CASSEQLWGPASYNEQFF
TGTGCCAGCAGTGAACAACTGTGGGGGCCTGCCTCCTACAATGAGCAGTTCTTC
>TRBJ2-5|NA|TRBV4-2|many
CASSQALGNQETQYF
TGTGCCAGCAGCCAAGCTCTGGGCAATCAAGAGACCCAGTACTTC
>TRBJ2-2|NA|TRBV28|NA
CASTDPGDYTGELFF
TGTGCCAGCACCGACCCCGGGGACTACACCGGGGAGCTGTTTTTT
>TRBJ2-1|NA|TRBV11-2|NA
CASSFRGCLSSYNERFF
TGTGCCAGCAGCTTCCGCGGGTGTCTCAGCTCCTACAATGAGCGGTTCTTC
>TRBJ1-5|NA|TRBV5-5|NA
CARSLLAGENYSNQPQHF
TGTGCTAGAAGCTTGCTCGCAGGGGAAAATTATAGCAATCAGCCCCAGCATTTT
>TRBJ1-1|TRBD1|TRBV30|few
CAWRGTGFDTEAFF
TGTGCCTGGAGGGGGACAGGGTTCGACACTGAAGCTTTCTTT
>TRBJ2-2|NA|TRBV14|NA
CTSSQRYTGELFF
TGTACCAGCAGCCAACGATACACCGGGGAGCTGTTTTTT
>TRBJ1-1|NA|TRBV4-1|many
CASSPPGEGREKAFF
TGCGCCAGCAGCCCCCCCGGGGAGGGTAGGGAGAAAGCTTTCTTT
>TRBJ2-3|NA|TRBV11-2|NA
CASETEITASDTQYF
TGTGCTAGCGAAACAGAGATTACCGCCTCAGATACGCAGTATTTT
>TRBJ2-7|TRBD2|TRBV12-3/TRBV12-4|many
CASTAGVTYEQYF
TGTGCCAGCACAGCGGGGGTTACCTACGAGCAGTACTTC
>TRBJ2-1|NA|TRBV11-2|once
CASSRKLGNEQFF
TGTGCTAGCAGCCGTAAACTAGGTAATGAGCAGTTCTTC
>TRBJ2-7|NA|TRBV6-5|few
CASRPDKPTYEQYF
TGTGCCAGCAGGCCAGACAAACCAACCTACGAGCAGTACTTC
>TRBJ2-3|TRBD1|TRBV11-2|once
CGSSLDGQGSSDTQYF
TGTGGCAGCAGCTTGGACGGACAGGGCAGCTCAGATACGCAGTATTTT
>TRBJ1-2|NA|TRBV10-3|NA
CAISEPVGQAGYTF
TGTGCCATCAGTGAGCCGGTGGGGCAGGCCGGCTACACTTTC
>TRBJ2-2|NA|TRBV11-1|once
CASNPPGAGLNTGELFF
TGTGCCAGCAACCCCCCTGGCGCGGGCCTGAACACCGGGGAACTGTTTTTT
>TRBJ2-5|NA|TRBV7-9|once
CASSIIIQETQYF
TGTGCCAGCAGCATAATCATTCAAGAGACCCAGTACTTC
>TRBJ1-1|NA|TRBV14|few
CASSQEGEKDTEAFF
TGTGCCAGCAGCCAAGAAGGGGAGAAGGACACTGAAGCTTTCTTT
>TRBJ2-7|NA|TRBV28|NA
CASSGHGSYEQYF
TGTGCCAGCAGTGGTCACGGCTCCTACGAGCAGTACTTC
>TRBJ1-5|NA|TRBV6-2/TRBV6-3|NA
CASRGGGVNQPQHF
TGTGCCAGCAGGGGGGGGGGCGTCAATCAGCCCCAGCATTTT
>TRBJ1-1|NA|TRBV6-2/TRBV6-3|NA
CASSSAAPALF
TGTGCCAGCAGTTCGGCAGCGCCGGCTCTCTTT